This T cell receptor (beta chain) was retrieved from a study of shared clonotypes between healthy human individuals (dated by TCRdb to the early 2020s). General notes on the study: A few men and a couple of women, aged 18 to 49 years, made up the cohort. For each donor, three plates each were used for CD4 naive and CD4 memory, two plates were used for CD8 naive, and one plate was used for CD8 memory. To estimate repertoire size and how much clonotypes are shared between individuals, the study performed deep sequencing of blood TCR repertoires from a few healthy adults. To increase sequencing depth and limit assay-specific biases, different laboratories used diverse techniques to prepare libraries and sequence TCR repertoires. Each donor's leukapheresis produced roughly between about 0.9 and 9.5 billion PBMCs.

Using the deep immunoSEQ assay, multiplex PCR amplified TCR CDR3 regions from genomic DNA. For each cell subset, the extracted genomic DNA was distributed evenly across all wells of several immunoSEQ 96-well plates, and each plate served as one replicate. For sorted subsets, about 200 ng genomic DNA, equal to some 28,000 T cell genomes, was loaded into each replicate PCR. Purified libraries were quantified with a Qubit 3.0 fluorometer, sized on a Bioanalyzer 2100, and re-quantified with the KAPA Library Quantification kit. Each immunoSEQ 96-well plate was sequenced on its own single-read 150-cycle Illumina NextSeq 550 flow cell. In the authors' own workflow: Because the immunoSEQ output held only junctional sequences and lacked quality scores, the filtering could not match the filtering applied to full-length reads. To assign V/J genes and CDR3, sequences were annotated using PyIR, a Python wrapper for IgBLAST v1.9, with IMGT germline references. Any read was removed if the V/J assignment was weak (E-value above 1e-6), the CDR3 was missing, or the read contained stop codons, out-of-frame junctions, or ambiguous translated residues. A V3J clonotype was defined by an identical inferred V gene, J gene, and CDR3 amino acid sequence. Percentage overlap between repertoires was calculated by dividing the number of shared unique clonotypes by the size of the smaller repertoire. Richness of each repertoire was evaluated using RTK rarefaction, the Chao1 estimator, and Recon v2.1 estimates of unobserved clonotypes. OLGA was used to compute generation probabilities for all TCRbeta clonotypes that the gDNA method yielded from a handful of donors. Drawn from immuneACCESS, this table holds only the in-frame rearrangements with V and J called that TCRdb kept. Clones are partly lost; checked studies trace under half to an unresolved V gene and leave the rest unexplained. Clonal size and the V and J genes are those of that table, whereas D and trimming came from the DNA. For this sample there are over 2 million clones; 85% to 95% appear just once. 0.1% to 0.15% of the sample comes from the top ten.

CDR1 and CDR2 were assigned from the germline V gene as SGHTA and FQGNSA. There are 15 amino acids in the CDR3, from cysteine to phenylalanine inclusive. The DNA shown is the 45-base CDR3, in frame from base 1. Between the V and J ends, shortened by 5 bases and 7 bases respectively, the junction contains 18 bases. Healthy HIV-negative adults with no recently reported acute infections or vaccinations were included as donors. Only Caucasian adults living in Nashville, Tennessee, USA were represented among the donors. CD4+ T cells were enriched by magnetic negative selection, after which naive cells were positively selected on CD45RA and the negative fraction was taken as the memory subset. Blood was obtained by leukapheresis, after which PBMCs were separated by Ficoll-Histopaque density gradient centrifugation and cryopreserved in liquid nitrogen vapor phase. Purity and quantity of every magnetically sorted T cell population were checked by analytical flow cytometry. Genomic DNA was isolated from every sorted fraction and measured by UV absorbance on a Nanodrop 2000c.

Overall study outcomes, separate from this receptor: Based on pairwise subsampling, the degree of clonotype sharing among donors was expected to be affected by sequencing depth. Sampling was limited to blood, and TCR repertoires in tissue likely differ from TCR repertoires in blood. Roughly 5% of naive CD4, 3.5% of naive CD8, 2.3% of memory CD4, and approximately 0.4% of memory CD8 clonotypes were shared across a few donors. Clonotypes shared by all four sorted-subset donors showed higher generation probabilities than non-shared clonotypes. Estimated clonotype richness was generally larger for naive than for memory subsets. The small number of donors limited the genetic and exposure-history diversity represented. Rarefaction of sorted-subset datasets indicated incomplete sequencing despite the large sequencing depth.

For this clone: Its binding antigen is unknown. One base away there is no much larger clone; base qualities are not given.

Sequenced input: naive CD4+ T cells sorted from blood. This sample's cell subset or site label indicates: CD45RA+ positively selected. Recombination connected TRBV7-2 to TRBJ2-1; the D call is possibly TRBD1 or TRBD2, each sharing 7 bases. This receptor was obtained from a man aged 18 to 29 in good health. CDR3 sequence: CASSPRGRRGNEQFF. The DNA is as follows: TGTGCCAGCAGCCCCAGGGGGAGGCGGGGGAATGAGCAGTTCTTC.